This T cell receptor (beta chain) was retrieved from a study of molecular identifiers for immune sequencing clone quantification. Making the bulk TCR libraries relied on previously described methods and listed TCR primers. TCRdb used MiXCR to reprocess the PCR reads, holding one entry per CDR3 protein. The sample lists around 470,000 distinct CDR3 sequences, around 25% occurring once. As for this clonotype: Its target is not known. The junction shows a germline mismatch at one end, possibly a read error.

In germline, CDR1 is SGHTA, CDR2 FQGNSA. The CDR3 loop spans 14 amino acids. Naive CD8 T cells were sorted as CD8+CD4-CCR7+CD45RA+. General observations from the study: Whereas naive cells kept under 1% of molecules in clones above 20 RNA copies, such clones held over 97% in effectors. Spiked Jurkat TCR RNA equal to one cell could reportedly be picked out among 940,000 or so naive cells.

This chain uses TRBV7-2 with TRBJ2-5; D ambiguous. The specimen sequenced was naive CD8+ T cells from blood, with Jurkat cell RNA spiked in. The subset was: FACS-sorted CD8+CD4-CCR7+CD45RA+ naive T cells. The sequence was obtained from a human donor in good health. Some libraries in this study had Jurkat cell RNA spiked in. The CDR3 DNA sequence: TGTGCCAGCAGCCCTAACGGCCCCCAAGAGTCCCAGTACTTC. Protein: CASSPNGPQESQYF.